This TCR beta chain was identified during a study of cytomegalovirus exposure and HLA in healthy donors. This clone appeared a few times. What it binds is not known. The PCR made use of 60 Vbeta and 13 Jbeta primers. Profiled with immunoSEQ multiplex PCR; TCRdb holds only in-frame clones, not every one. The profile shows 110,000 or so clones, about 70% of them singletons. These donors counted as nominally healthy when sampled, but unrecorded immune exposures were likely. Findings and caveats of the study: As a later analysis revealed, most CMV-associated TCR beta chains appeared HLA-restricted.

Specimen: PBMCs. This clonotype was obtained from a woman between 40 and 50 years old in good health and CMV-seropositive.

CDR3 region: CASSLEPQPCGGSKYEQYF. CDR3 nucleotides: TGTGCCAGCAGCTTAGAGCCTCAACCCTGCGGGGGCTCAAAATACGAGCAGTACTTC. The chain has TRBV11-2 and TRBJ2-7, with D possibly TRBD2 on 7 matching bases. This CDR3 has 19 amino acids. V dropped 0 bases and J dropped 4 bases, with 25 bases sitting between them. Looked up from germline, CDR1 is SGHAT and CDR2 is FQNNGV.